This TCR beta chain came from a study of blood T cells in healthy people across ages. J gave up 7 bases and V 4 bases, and 5 bases lay outside the gene matches. CDR3 length: 13 residues. A second PCR of about 7 to 12 cycles used a sample-barcoded 5' primer and a J-beta primer mix. Using its own MiXCR run on the 5' RACE reads, TCRdb lists one record per CDR3 protein. This table has roughly 700,000 distinct CDR3 sequences, around 49% appearing once. The sequenced material came from blood. This TCR derives from a woman aged 55 to 70 in good health. The chain is built from TRBV12-3 or TRBV12-4 and TRBJ2-7; 9 nucleotides match TRBD2. The CDR3 region has the DNA TGTGCCAGCAGTTGGCGGGAGGGTGGTGAGCAGTACTTC. Protein: CASSWREGGEQYF.